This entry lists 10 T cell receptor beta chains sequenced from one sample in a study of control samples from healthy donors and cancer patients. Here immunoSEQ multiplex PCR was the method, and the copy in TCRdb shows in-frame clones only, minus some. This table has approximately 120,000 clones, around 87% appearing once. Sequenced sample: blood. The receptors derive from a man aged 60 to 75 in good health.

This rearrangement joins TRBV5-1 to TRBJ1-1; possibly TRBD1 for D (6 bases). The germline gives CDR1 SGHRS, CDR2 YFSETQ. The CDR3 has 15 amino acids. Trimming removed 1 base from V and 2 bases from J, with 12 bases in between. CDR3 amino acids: CASSLMTGDNTEAFF. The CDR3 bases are TGCGCCAGCAGCTTGATGACAGGAGATAACACTGAAGCTTTCTTT. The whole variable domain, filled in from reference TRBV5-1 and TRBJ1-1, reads KAGVTQTPRYLIKTRGQQVTLSCSPISGHRSVSWYQQTPGQGLQFLFEYFSETQRNKGNFPGRFSGRQFSNSRSEMNVSTLELGDSALYLCASSLMTGDNTEAFFGQGTRLTVV.

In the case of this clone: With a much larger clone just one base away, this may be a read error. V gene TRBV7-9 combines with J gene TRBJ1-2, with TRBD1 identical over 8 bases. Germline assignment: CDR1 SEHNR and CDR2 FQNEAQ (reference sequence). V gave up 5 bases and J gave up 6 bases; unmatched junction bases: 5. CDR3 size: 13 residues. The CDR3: CASSPTGDHGYTF. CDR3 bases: TGTGCCAGCAGCCCGACAGGGGACCATGGCTACACCTTC.

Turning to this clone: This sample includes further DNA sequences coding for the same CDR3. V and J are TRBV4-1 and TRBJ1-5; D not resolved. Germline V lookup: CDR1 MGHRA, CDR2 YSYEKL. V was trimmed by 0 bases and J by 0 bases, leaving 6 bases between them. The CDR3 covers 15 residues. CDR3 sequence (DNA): TGCGCCAGCAGCCAAGACGGAGGTAGCAATCAGCCCCAGCATTTT. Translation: CASSQDGGSNQPQHF.

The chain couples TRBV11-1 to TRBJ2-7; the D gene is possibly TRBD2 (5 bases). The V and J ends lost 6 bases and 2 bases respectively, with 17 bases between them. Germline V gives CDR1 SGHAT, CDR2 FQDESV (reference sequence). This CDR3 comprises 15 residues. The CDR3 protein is CASSSQDGKTYEQYF. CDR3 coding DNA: TGTGCCAGCAGTAGTCAGGACGGGAAAACCTACGAGCAGTACTTC.

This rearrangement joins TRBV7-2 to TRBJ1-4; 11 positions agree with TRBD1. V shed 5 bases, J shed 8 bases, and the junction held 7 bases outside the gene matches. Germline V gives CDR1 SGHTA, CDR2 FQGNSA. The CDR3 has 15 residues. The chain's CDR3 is CASSLYGTGGEKLFF. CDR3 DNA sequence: TGTGCCAGCAGCCTTTACGGGACAGGGGGGGAAAAACTGTTTTTT.

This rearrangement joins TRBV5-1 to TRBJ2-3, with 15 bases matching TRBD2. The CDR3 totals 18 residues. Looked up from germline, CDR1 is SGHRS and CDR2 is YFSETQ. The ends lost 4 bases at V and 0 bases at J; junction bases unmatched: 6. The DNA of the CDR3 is TGCGCCAGCAGCAAGGGACTAGCGGGGGGACTCAGCACAGATACGCAGTATTTT. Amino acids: CASSKGLAGGLSTDTQYF.

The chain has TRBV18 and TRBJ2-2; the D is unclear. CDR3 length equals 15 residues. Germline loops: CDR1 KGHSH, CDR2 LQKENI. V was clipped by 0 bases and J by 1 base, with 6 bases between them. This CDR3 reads CASSPPARNTGELFF. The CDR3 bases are TGTGCCAGCTCACCACCCGCCCGGAACACCGGGGAGCTGTTTTTT. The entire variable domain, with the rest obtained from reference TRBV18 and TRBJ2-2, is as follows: NAGVMQNPRHLVRRRGQEARLRCSPMKGHSHVYWYRQLPEEGLKFMVYLQKENIIDESGMPKERFSAEFPKEGPSILRIQQVVRGDSAAYFCASSPPARNTGELFFGEGSRLTVL.

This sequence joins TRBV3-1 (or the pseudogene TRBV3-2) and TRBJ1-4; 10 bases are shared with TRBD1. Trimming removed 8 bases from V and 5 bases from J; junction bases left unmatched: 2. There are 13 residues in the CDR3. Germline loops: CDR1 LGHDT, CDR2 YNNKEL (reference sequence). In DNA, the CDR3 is TGTGCCAGCTCGGGACAGGGGAATGAAAAACTGTTTTTT. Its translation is CASSGQGNEKLFF.

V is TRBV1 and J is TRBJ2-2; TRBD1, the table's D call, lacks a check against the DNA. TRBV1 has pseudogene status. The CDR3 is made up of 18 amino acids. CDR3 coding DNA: TGCACCAGCAGCCTGGGGAGCGACAGGGGGCAAAACAACGGGGAGCTGTTTTTT. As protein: CTSSLGSDRGQNNGELFF.

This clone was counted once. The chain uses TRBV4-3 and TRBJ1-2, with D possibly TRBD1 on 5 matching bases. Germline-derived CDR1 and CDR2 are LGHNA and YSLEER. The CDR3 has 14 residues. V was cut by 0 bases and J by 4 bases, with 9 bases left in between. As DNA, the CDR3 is TGCGCCAGCAGCCAAGAGCAGGGCAGCTATGGCTACACCTTC. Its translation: CASSQEQGSYGYTF.